This T cell receptor beta chain appears in the sequencing data of a study of blood T cell repertoires in COVID-19 (dated by TCRdb to about 2020). Regarding the research as a whole: The collaborator samples originated in the United States, Italy and Spain and spanned the acute and convalescent phases of COVID-19. The material from the prospective study consisted of cDNA or gDNA derived from T cells, B-cell-depleted T cells, or PBMCs. Samples were obtained from the ongoing ImmuneRACE study (first 160 participants) and from about 1,300 subjects provided by 6 global collaborators. HLA class I and class II types, where available, came from metadata supplied by the sample provider rather than from assay-based typing. The repertoires were made available in a free public database intended to serve as a resource for research on the immune response to SARS-CoV-2. The sample metadata nearly always contained a de-identified subject ID, COVID-19 status, age in years and sex. The dataset comprised deeply sampled blood TCRbeta repertoires from subjects exposed to, actively infected with, or recovered from COVID-19.

On this clone itself: Its binding antigen is unknown. No much larger clonotype is one base removed from it; base qualities were not supplied.

Each collaborating institution followed its own protocols to collect whole blood in K2EDTA tubes. For TCRbeta analysis, collaborators shipped samples as frozen whole blood, isolated PBMCs, or DNA extracted from either of those sample types. Overall study results and their limits: The quantity of clinical and demographic metadata differed by source and by participant and was supplied without curation.

Counted from cysteine to phenylalanine, this CDR3 has 17 amino acids. Of the read, only the CDR3 DNA is kept; its 51 bases are in frame from base 1. Trimming leaves V shorter by 2 bases and J shorter by 5 bases, with the junction holding 10 bases beyond the gene matches. From a lookup of the germline V gene (reference sequence), CDR1 and CDR2 are SEHNR and FQNEAQ. TCRbeta CDR3 regions were amplified from genomic DNA using the immunoSEQ Assay, a bias-controlled multiplex PCR. On the study's bioinformatics: Nucleated cell counts per sample were estimated from amplification of reference gene primers within the assay. Sequence reads were collapsed and filtered to measure the absolute abundance of every unique TCRbeta CDR3 rearrangement. For each sample, productive Simpson clonality was calculated as the square root of Simpson's diversity index across productive rearrangements. TCRdb took over this immuneACCESS table, retaining in-frame rearrangements with V and J assigned. Such tables are incomplete; in checked studies, under half of the missing clones stem from an unresolved V gene, and the remainder is unexplained. V and J calls and clone size are given by that table; D and trimming were obtained from the DNA. For this sample there are nearly 60,000 clones; about 85% appear just once. Roughly 4.3% of the sample lies in the top ten.

Recombination connected TRBV7-9 to TRBJ2-5; 11 bases in between match TRBD2. This clonotype was obtained from a man between 40 and 49 years old with active COVID-19. Sequencing was done on a sample of peripheral blood. The bases read TGTGCCAGCAGCTTACCACTAGCGGGAGCGACTGGGGAGACCCAGTACTTC. Its amino acids are CASSLPLAGATGETQYF.